A single sample is the source of the 3 T cell receptor beta chains below, sequenced in a study. TCRdb redid the calling of the 5' RACE reads with MiXCR, one entry per CDR3 protein. This sample has about 60,000 distinct CDR3 sequences, with nearly 30% found just once. The material sequenced was tumor-infiltrating naive CD4+ T cells sorted from the breast tumor. Subset defined: naive CD4+ T cells, CD4+CD45RA+CD25-. Receptor source: a female donor with breast cancer.

The chain recombines TRBV6-6 with TRBJ1-2, with D hard to call. Germline CDR1 reads MNHNY; CDR2 reads SVGAGI (reference sequence). Trimming stripped 5 bases from V and 8 bases from J, with 9 bases between. The CDR3 spans 11 residues. The CDR3 coding sequence is TGTGCCAGCAGTCGTTTGGGGGGCTACACCTTC. This encodes CASSRLGGYTF.

The J gene is TRBJ1-1, the V gene TRBV15; D is ambiguous. Germline CDR1 and CDR2: LNHNV and YYDKDF (reference sequence). This CDR3 has 15 residues. The ends were cut back, 2 bases at V and 1 base at J, with 11 bases in the middle. The CDR3 is CATSRSRTENTEAFF. Here the CDR3 DNA reads TGTGCCACCAGCAGATCGAGGACGGAGAACACTGAAGCTTTCTTT. Supplemented by reference TRBV15 and TRBJ1-1, the full variable domain reads DAMVIQNPRYQVTQFGKPVTLSCSQTLNHNVMYWYQQKSSQAPKLLFHYYDKDFNNEADTPDNFQSRRPNTSFCFLDIRSPGLGDTAMYLCATSRSRTENTEAFFGQGTRLTVV.

This clonotype showed up many times. CDR3 loop: CASSRGNDVGGQYF. In nucleotides, the CDR3 is TGTGCCAGCAGCCGGGGGAACGACGTTGGCGGGCAGTACTTC. The gene calls are TRBV6-1 and TRBJ2-7, with D possibly being TRBD2 (6 bases). Between the trimmed V and J ends, which lost 6 bases and 9 bases, there was a span of 21 bases. The germline V gene has CDR1 MNHNS and CDR2 SASEGT. CDR3 length: 14 residues.